Each of the 15 T cell receptor beta chains below was sequenced from the same sample in a study of regulatory T cells in long-lasting Graves disease. This sample's time point: newly diagnosed GD, antithyroid drugs for less than 3 months. Preparation of the TCR library used RNA extracted from PBMCs. Arm-PCR of CDR3 regions and iRepertoire HTBI primers were the basis on which TCR beta libraries were built. TCRdb re-called the multiplex PCR reads with MiXCR, one entry per CDR3 protein. Here the sample spans approximately 350,000 distinct CDR3 sequences, about 10% being singletons. The sample was also linked to a second study, of T cells in Graves' hyperthyroidism and ophthalmopathy.

The starting material was peripheral blood mononuclear cells (PBMCs), obtained at new diagnosis, from a patient treated with antithyroid drugs. The receptors come from a woman between 18 and 29 years old with Graves disease.

In regard to this clonotype: Just one base apart from a much larger clone, this may be a read error. The missing conserved phenylalanine or tryptophan at the end of this CDR3 makes a read error likely. The J gene is TRBJ2-5, the V gene TRBV5-1; weak D call: TRBD1 (6 bases). The CDR3 contains 16 residues. Germline V gene lookup returns CDR1 SGHRS and CDR2 YFSETQ. Trimming removed 6 bases at V and 2 bases at J, with 20 bases between. The CDR3 protein is CASKPRTGRPQETQYL. The CDR3 DNA reads TGCGCCAGCAAGCCCCGAACAGGGAGACCTCAAGAGACCCAGTACCTC.

In its sample, this clonotype was seen many times. The chain is built from TRBV28 and TRBJ2-7; TRBD2 is a possible D gene (5 bases). V lost 6 bases to trimming and J lost 3 bases, with 15 bases between them. The CDR3 has 14 residues. The V gene's germline CDR1 is MDHEN and CDR2 SYDVKM. The CDR3 bases are TGTGCCAGCAGGCCCACTGGCGGGCACTACGAGCAGTACTTC. Its translation is CASRPTGGHYEQYF.

This clonotype was detected many times. The J gene is TRBJ2-3, the V gene TRBV20-1; D might be TRBD1 or TRBD2, each matching 6 bases. Germline CDR1 and CDR2: DFQATT and SNEGSKA (reference sequence). Trimming cost V 5 bases and J 6 bases, with 21 bases left between them. The CDR3 covers 15 residues. The CDR3 bases are TGCAGTGCTCAAAGTATCGGGGGACAATACGATACGCAGTATTTT. Encoded protein: CSAQSIGGQYDTQYF.

This rearrangement joins TRBV19 to TRBJ1-5; no reliable D call. The length of the CDR3 is 14 residues. Germline lookup yields CDR1 LNHDA and CDR2 SQIVND (reference sequence). V was clipped by 7 bases and J by 0 bases, with 10 bases between them. CDR3 coding DNA: TGTGCCAGTATGGTGGGAAATAGCAATCAGCCCCAGCATTTT. Encoded protein: CASMVGNSNQPQHF.

At least ten counts were recorded for this clonotype. This chain joins TRBV6-6 and TRBJ1-4; 8 nucleotides align to TRBD1. CDR1 and CDR2 from the germline V gene are MNHNY and SVGAGI (reference sequence). The trim removed 0 bases at V and 8 bases at J, leaving 5 bases unmatched. This CDR3 spans 15 amino acids. CDR3 sequence reads: CASSYSSGGKEKLFF. In nucleotides, the CDR3 is TGTGCCAGCAGTTACTCGTCAGGGGGCAAGGAAAAACTGTTTTTT.

This clonotype has ten or more counts. The CDR3 DNA sequence: TGTGCCAGCAGCCTGGACAGGGACTATGGCTACACCTTC. It specifies CASSLDRDYGYTF. The J gene is TRBJ1-2, the V gene TRBV7-2, with 8 bases fitting TRBD1. CDR3 size: 13 residues. The V segment lost 5 bases and the J segment 3 bases; nucleotides outside the gene matches: 2. The germline gives CDR1 SGHTA, CDR2 FQGNSA.

This clonotype was seen only a few times. V gene TRBV19 combines with J gene TRBJ1-2; D is unclear. CDR3 length: 11 residues. CDR1 LNHDA and CDR2 SQIVND come from the germline V gene (reference sequence). Trimming took off 8 bases at V and 7 bases at J, with 11 bases between the two ends. The CDR3 DNA reads TGTGCCAGTCGATCGTGGGGTGGCTACACCTTC. Protein: CASRSWGGYTF.

This clonotype occurred many times. V is TRBV7-6 and J is TRBJ1-1, with 10 bases identical to TRBD1. CDR3 length: 17 residues. V trimming: 5 bases; J trimming: 0 bases; junction bases outside the gene matches: 9. CDR1 and CDR2 from the germline V gene are SGHVS and FNYEAQ. CDR3 nucleotides: TGTGCCAGCAGCGGACAGGGGGGATTAGCCTTGAACACTGAAGCTTTCTTT. This codes for CASSGQGGLALNTEAFF. The variable domain in full, completed from reference TRBV7-6 and TRBJ1-1, reads GAGVSQSPRYKVTKRGQDVALRCDPISGHVSLYWYRQALGQGPEFLTYFNYEAQQDKSGLPNDRFSAERPEGSISTLTIQRTEQRDSAMYRCASSGQGGLALNTEAFFGQGTRLTVV.

This clonotype was observed a few times. The chain links TRBV4-2 to TRBJ1-1, with D unclear. Germline V gene sequence: CDR1 LGHNA, CDR2 YNFKEQ. The CDR3 has 14 residues. Trimming took 3 bases from V and 4 from J, leaving 12 bases between them. For the CDR3, the DNA is TGTGCCAGCAGCCAGGCCACGGGATCCACTGAAGCTTTCTTT. It translates to CASSQATGSTEAFF.

This clonotype was seen at least ten times. V and J are TRBV4-2 and TRBJ2-3, with 10 bases lining up with TRBD2. J gave up 1 base and V 0 bases, and 7 bases lay outside the gene matches. The CDR3 is 18 amino acids. Germline V gene lookup returns CDR1 LGHNA and CDR2 YNFKEQ. CDR3 in DNA: TGTGCCAGCAGCCAAGACCCAGCGGGGGGGCCCGGCACAGATACGCAGTATTTT. Protein sequence: CASSQDPAGGPGTDTQYF.

This chain joins TRBV20-1 and TRBJ1-2; the D is unclear. The CDR3 loop spans 12 amino acids. Germline CDR1 and CDR2: DFQATT and SNEGSKA (reference sequence). Deletions cut 3 bases from V and 8 bases from J, with 13 bases between. CDR3 loop: CSASSVIGGYTF. CDR3 coding DNA: TGCAGTGCTAGCAGCGTTATTGGAGGCTACACCTTC.

The V gene is TRBV20-1, the J gene TRBJ2-2; unclear D gene. The germline V gene encodes CDR1 DFQATT and CDR2 SNEGSKA (reference sequence). V was cut by 5 bases and J by 9 bases, with 16 bases left in between. The CDR3 contains 13 residues. In nucleotides, the CDR3 is TGCAGTGCTCCCAATCCTATGGCCAGGGAGCTGTTTTTT. Translation gives CSAPNPMARELFF.

This clonotype was seen a few times. The chain couples TRBV28 to TRBJ1-6, with 7 positions matching TRBD1. Germline V gene data show CDR1 as MDHEN and CDR2 as SYDVKM. The V and J ends lost 5 bases and 0 bases, in that order; junction bases with no gene match: 7. CDR3 length: 17 amino acids. The CDR3 DNA sequence: TGTGCCAGCAGTCGAAGACAGGGTTTCTCCTATAATTCACCCCTCCACTTT. The encoded protein is CASSRRQGFSYNSPLHF.

V gene TRBV20-1 combines with J gene TRBJ2-6; D remains ambiguous. The CDR3 is 17 amino acids. The V gene lost 3 bases and the J gene lost 0 bases, with 15 bases spanning the gap. Germline V CDR1 and CDR2: DFQATT, SNEGSKA (reference sequence). The CDR3 sequence is CSARDYTVHSGANVLTF. CDR3 DNA sequence: TGCAGTGCTAGGGATTACACAGTCCACTCTGGGGCCAACGTCCTGACTTTC.

This clonotype was observed a few times. The genes are TRBV12-5 and TRBJ2-7; D gene uncertain. The CDR3 is made up of 13 amino acids. V was shortened by 4 bases and J by 4 bases, with 11 bases between the two germline ends. The germline V gene has CDR1 LGHNT and CDR2 FRNRAP. The CDR3 spells CASGYETPYEQYV. CDR3 coding DNA: TGTGCTAGTGGTTACGAGACACCTTACGAGCAGTACGTC.